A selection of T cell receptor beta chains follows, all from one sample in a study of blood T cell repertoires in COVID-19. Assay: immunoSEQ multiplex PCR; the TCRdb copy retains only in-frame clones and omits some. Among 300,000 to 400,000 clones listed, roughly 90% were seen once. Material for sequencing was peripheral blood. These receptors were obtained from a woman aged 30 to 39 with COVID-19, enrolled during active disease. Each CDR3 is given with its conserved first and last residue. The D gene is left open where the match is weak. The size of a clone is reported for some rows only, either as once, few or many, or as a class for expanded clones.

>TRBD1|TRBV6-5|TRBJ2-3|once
CAAKVGQGTDTQYF
TGTGCCGCTAAGGTGGGACAGGGGACCGATACGCAGTATTTT
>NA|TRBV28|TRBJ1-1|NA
CASITGTLGNTEAFF
TGTGCCAGCATCACCGGGACACTTGGGAACACTGAAGCTTTCTTT
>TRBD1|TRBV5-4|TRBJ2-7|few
CASSPGQGLYEQYF
TGTGCCAGCAGCCCCGGACAGGGCCTTTACGAGCAGTACTTC
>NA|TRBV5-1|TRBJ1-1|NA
CASSFTGNMNTEAFF
TGCGCCAGCAGCTTCACGGGAAACATGAACACTGAAGCTTTCTTT
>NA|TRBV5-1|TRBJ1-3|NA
CASSQNVQGSGNTIYF
TGCGCCAGCAGCCAAAATGTACAGGGTTCTGGAAACACCATATATTTT
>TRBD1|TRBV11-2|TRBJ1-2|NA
CASSKDRVNYGYTF
TGTGCCAGCAGCAAGGACAGGGTGAACTATGGCTACACCTTC
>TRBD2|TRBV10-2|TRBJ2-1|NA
CASTGGSMDEQFF
TGCGCCAGCACTGGCGGGAGCATGGATGAGCAGTTCTTC
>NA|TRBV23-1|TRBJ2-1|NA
CASSQSPAGLAQGDEQFF
TGCGCCAGCAGTCAATCGCCGGCAGGGCTGGCGCAAGGGGATGAGCAGTTCTTC
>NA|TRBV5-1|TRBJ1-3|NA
CASSFGGSWGNTIYF
TGCGCCAGCAGCTTCGGCGGATCCTGGGGAAACACCATATATTTT
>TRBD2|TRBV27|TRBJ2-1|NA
CASSLYSPPGGPYNEQFF
TGTGCCAGCAGTTTATATAGCCCCCCGGGGGGTCCCTACAATGAGCAGTTCTTC
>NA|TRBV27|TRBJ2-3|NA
CASSLRAGRSTDTQYF
TGTGCCAGCAGTTTACGGGCGGGGAGGAGCACAGATACGCAGTATTTT
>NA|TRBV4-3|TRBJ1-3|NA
CASSQALFSGNTIYF
TGCGCCAGCAGCCAAGCTCTCTTCTCTGGAAACACCATATATTTT
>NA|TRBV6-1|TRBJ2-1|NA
CASSEWGIQDNEQFF
TGTGCCAGCAGTGAATGGGGCATTCAGGACAATGAGCAGTTCTTC
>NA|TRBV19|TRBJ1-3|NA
CASTLEGLSGNTIYF
TGTGCCAGTACTCTCGAGGGCCTCTCTGGAAACACCATATATTTT
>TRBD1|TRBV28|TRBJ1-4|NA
CASSKRGQEKLFF
TGTGCCAGCAGTAAAAGGGGGCAGGAAAAACTGTTTTTT
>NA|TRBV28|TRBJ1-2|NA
CASRPGTLSYGYTF
TGTGCCAGCAGGCCGGGGACACTTTCCTATGGCTACACCTTC
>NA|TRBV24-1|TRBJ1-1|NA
CATSDSQGTEAFF
TGTGCCACCAGTGACTCCCAGGGTACTGAAGCTTTCTTT
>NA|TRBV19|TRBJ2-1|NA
CASTDVTGDNEQFF
TGTGCCAGTACGGACGTTACGGGGGACAATGAGCAGTTCTTC
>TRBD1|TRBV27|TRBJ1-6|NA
CASSLARQGNSPLHF
TGTGCCAGCAGTTTAGCCCGACAGGGCAATTCACCCCTCCACTTT
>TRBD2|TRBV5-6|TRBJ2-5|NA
CASSPPAGVRETQYF
TGTGCCAGCAGCCCCCCAGCGGGAGTCCGGGAGACCCAGTACTTC
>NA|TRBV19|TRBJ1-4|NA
CASSMSLGGTGKLFF
TGTGCCAGTAGTATGTCCCTGGGAGGGACCGGAAAACTGTTTTTT
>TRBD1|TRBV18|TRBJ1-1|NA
CASSPWTGGTEAFF
TGTGCCAGCTCACCATGGACAGGGGGCACTGAAGCTTTCTTT
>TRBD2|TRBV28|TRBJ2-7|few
CASSFISGGSYEQYF
TGTGCCAGCAGTTTCATCAGCGGGGGATCCTACGAGCAGTACTTC
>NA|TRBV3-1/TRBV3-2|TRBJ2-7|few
CASSQAVTYEQYF
TGTGCCAGCAGCCAAGCAGTGACCTACGAGCAGTACTTC
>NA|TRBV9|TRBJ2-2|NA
CASSGGGPGELFF
TGTGCCAGCAGCGGAGGAGGGCCCGGGGAGCTGTTTTTT
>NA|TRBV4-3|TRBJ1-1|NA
CASSQVQDTEAFF
TGCGCCAGCAGCCAGGTACAAGACACTGAAGCTTTCTTT
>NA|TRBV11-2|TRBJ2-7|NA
CASSFFGGNDEQYF
TGTGCCAGCAGTTTTTTTGGGGGCAACGATGAGCAGTACTTC
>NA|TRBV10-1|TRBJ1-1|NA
CASSEGDIEAFF
TGCGCCAGCAGTGAGGGGGACATTGAAGCTTTCTTT
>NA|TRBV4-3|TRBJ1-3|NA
CASSQDLLYSGNTIYF
TGCGCCAGCAGCCAAGATTTACTTTACTCTGGAAACACCATATATTTT
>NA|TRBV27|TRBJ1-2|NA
CASSSDVGGGLRANYGYTF
TGTGCCAGCAGTTCCGACGTCGGGGGGGGTCTTCGGGCTAACTATGGCTACACCTTC
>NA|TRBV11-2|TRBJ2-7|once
CASSLGGLGYEQYF
TGTGCCAGCAGCTTAGGGGGACTGGGTTACGAGCAGTACTTC
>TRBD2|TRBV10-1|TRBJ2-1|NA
CASSGGAFISYNEQFF
TGCGCCAGCAGCGGGGGGGCTTTCATCTCCTACAATGAGCAGTTCTTC
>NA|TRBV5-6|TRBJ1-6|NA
CASSFNRFNNSPLHF
TGTGCCAGCAGCTTTAACAGGTTCAATAATTCACCCCTCCACTTT
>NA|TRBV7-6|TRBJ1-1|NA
CASSPTAAGDTTEAFF
TGTGCCAGCAGCCCAACGGCGGCAGGGGACACCACTGAAGCTTTCTTT
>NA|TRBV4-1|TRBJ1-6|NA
CASSQEEFSYSPLHF
TGCGCCAGCAGCCAGGAGGAATTCAGTTATTCACCCCTCCACTTT
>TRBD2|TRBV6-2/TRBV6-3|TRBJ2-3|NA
CASSYSGTSMWGSSRDTQYF
TGTGCCAGCAGTTACTCCGGGACTAGCATGTGGGGTTCGTCTCGAGATACGCAGTATTTT
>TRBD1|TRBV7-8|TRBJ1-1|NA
CASSLRQGVTEAFF
TGTGCCAGCAGCTTACGACAGGGCGTTACTGAAGCTTTCTTT